These 17 T cell receptor beta chains were all obtained from the same sample, sequenced in a study of neurological immune-mediated disorders. One entry per CDR3 protein, called by TCRdb with MiXCR from the 5' RACE reads. The data contain over 15,000 distinct CDR3 sequences, about 22% of them singletons. Sequencing was done on a sample of PBMCs. The receptors stem from a man aged 50 to 59 in good health.

This clonotype appeared a few times. J is TRBJ2-1 and V is TRBV4-2, with 7 bases identical to TRBD1. Germline assignment: CDR1 LGHNA and CDR2 YNFKEQ. The length of the CDR3 is 16 residues. The junction had 9 bases not matched to a gene; V was cut back by 4 bases and J by 3 bases. The CDR3 sequence: CASSPLGDRIYNEQFF. The CDR3 DNA reads as TGTGCCAGCAGCCCCTTGGGGGACAGAATCTACAATGAGCAGTTCTTC.

This clonotype is categorized as medium-sized. This sequence joins TRBV7-8 and TRBJ1-5; D is unclear. Germline V CDR1 and CDR2: SGHVS, FQNEAQ. There are 15 residues in the CDR3. V lost 5 bases to trimming and J lost 2 bases, with 13 bases between them. The CDR3 nucleotides read TGTGCCAGCAGCCCCCGCCCTCTGGGCAATCAGCCCCAGCATTTT. Translated, it gives CASSPRPLGNQPQHF.

This clonotype was counted many times. The chain carries TRBV12-3 or TRBV12-4 and TRBJ2-1; 9 bases line up with TRBD1. The CDR3 has 15 amino acids. The ends lost 6 bases at V and 2 bases at J; junction bases unmatched: 5. CDR3 nucleotide sequence: TGTGCCAGCAGGACCACAGGGGGCGCCTACAATGAGCAGTTCTTC. Translated: CASRTTGGAYNEQFF.

This clonotype was seen more than once but under ten times. The rearrangement joins TRBV12-3 or TRBV12-4 to TRBJ2-7, with D possibly called TRBD1 or TRBD2 (5 bases each). V was pared by 5 bases and J by 3 bases, with 17 bases between. This CDR3 is built from 15 residues. CDR3 sequence: CASSRSSGTFYEQYF. The CDR3 nucleotides read TGTGCCAGCAGTCGGAGCTCCGGGACGTTCTACGAGCAGTACTTC.

The chain combines TRBV5-1 with TRBJ1-1; no firm D call. V was pared by 4 bases and J by 6 bases, with 16 bases between. Germline loops: CDR1 SGHRS, CDR2 YFSETQ. This CDR3 is 14 amino acids long. CDR3 sequence reads: CASSLARPNSEAFF. Written as DNA, the CDR3 is TGCGCCAGCAGCCTGGCCCGGCCCAACTCTGAAGCTTTCTTT.

In its sample, this clonotype was seen many times. V is TRBV20-1 and J is TRBJ1-1, with no clear D. The V and J ends lost 1 base and 1 base respectively, with 7 bases between them. The CDR3 has 13 amino acids. In germline, CDR1 is DFQATT, CDR2 SNEGSKA (reference sequence). This CDR3 is CSARGTENTEAFF. The CDR3 DNA follows: TGCAGTGCTAGAGGGACGGAGAACACTGAAGCTTTCTTT.

This sequence joins TRBV5-1 and TRBJ2-2; 9 bases line up with TRBD2. The CDR3 length is 15 residues. With V trimmed by 4 bases and J by 2 bases, 3 bases remained unmatched. Germline CDR1 reads SGHRS; CDR2 reads YFSETQ. CDR3 sequence: CASSRGTSNTGELFF. DNA for the CDR3: TGCGCCAGCAGCCGCGGGACTAGCAACACCGGGGAGCTGTTTTTT.

At least ten counts were recorded for this clonotype. The chain uses TRBV27 and TRBJ2-5; 7 bases are a match to TRBD2. The CDR3 extends over 15 amino acids. CDR1 is MNHEY and CDR2 is SMNVEV in the germline V gene (reference sequence). With 5 bases clipped from V and 4 bases from J, the junction kept 10 bases outside the gene matches. The CDR3 nucleotides read TGTGCCAGCAGTGTTAGCGGGCCAATGGGAGAGACCCAGTACTTC. Residues: CASSVSGPMGETQYF.

This clonotype was recorded at least ten times. The gene calls are TRBV5-6 and TRBJ2-1; possible D gene TRBD2, 9 bases. In germline, CDR1 is SGHDT, CDR2 YYEEEE. V was pared by 2 bases and J by 5 bases, with 23 bases between. The CDR3 has 18 amino acids. CDR3 coding DNA: TGTGCCAGCAGCTTCCAGGGGGCGGCTAGCGGGGTAAACAATGAGCAGTTCTTC. Translating gives CASSFQGAASGVNNEQFF.

This clonotype is classed as medium-sized. This chain links TRBV28 with TRBJ1-5; a weak D match, TRBD1 (5 bases). Between the trimmed V and J ends, which lost 5 bases and 1 base, there was a span of 12 bases. CDR1 is MDHEN, CDR2 SYDVKM, per germline. The CDR3 runs 15 residues. The CDR3 is CASSQHRQSNQPQHF. CDR3 nucleotide sequence: TGTGCCAGCAGTCAACATCGACAGAGCAATCAGCCCCAGCATTTT.

This clonotype was recorded at least ten times. This rearrangement joins TRBV20-1 to TRBJ2-1; 10 positions match TRBD2. CDR1 DFQATT and CDR2 SNEGSKA come from the germline V gene (reference sequence). This CDR3 has 16 amino acids. V was clipped by 0 bases and J by 3 bases; unmatched bases: 5. CDR3: CSARDSSGSYYNEQFF. The CDR3 region has the DNA TGCAGTGCTAGAGACTCTAGCGGGAGCTACTACAATGAGCAGTTCTTC.

The chain is built from TRBV20-1 and TRBJ2-3, with TRBD2 matching over 11 bases. CDR1 and CDR2 (germline): DFQATT, SNEGSKA (reference sequence). V shed 0 bases and J 2 bases; nucleotides not matched to a gene: 4. The CDR3 totals 16 residues. CDR3 sequence (DNA): TGCAGTGCTAGAGATAGCGGGAGGGCCCTCACAGATACGCAGTATTTT. Protein sequence: CSARDSGRALTDTQYF.

This clonotype was observed a single time. The chain uses TRBV5-4 and TRBJ2-7; 7 bases match TRBD1. Germline V gene sequence: CDR1 SGHNT, CDR2 YYREEE (reference sequence). The CDR3 is made up of 13 amino acids. Germline trimming cut 4 bases from V and 7 bases from J; bases unmatched to any gene: 8. CDR3 sequence (DNA): TGTGCCAGCAGCGCAACAGGGGATTGGGAGCAGTACTTC. Protein: CASSATGDWEQYF.

This clonotype appeared many times. The chain carries TRBV6-6 and TRBJ2-1; 8 nucleotides align to TRBD2. The CDR3 has 16 residues. The germline CDR1 and CDR2 sequences are MNHNY and SVGAGI (reference sequence). With V trimmed by 2 bases and J by 0 bases, 3 bases remained unmatched. CDR3 residues: CASSYGAGGSYNEQFF. DNA of the CDR3: TGTGCCAGCAGTTACGGGGCGGGAGGCTCCTACAATGAGCAGTTCTTC.

V gene TRBV20-1 combines with J gene TRBJ2-3; tentatively, D is TRBD1 (6 bases). With 3 bases removed from V and 8 bases from J, the gap between germline ends came to 18 bases. Germline loops: CDR1 DFQATT, CDR2 SNEGSKA (reference sequence). The CDR3 sequence is 14 residues long. The CDR3 DNA follows: TGCAGTGCTAGGGTCGGGGTGACAGGTGGTACGCAGTATTTT. It encodes CSARVGVTGGTQYF.

This clonotype is medium-sized by share. The chain couples TRBV15 to TRBJ2-7; 7 nucleotides align to TRBD2. Germline V gene data show CDR1 as LNHNV and CDR2 as YYDKDF (reference sequence). With 1 base clipped from V and 3 bases from J, the junction kept 6 bases outside the gene matches. This CDR3 has 15 amino acids. Here the CDR3 reads CATSRVAGDRYEQYF. In DNA, the CDR3 is TGTGCCACCAGCAGAGTTGCGGGAGATCGCTACGAGCAGTACTTC.

In its sample, this clonotype ranks as medium-sized. This sequence joins TRBV4-1 and TRBJ2-4; 8 nucleotides align to TRBD1. Germline trimming cut 1 base from V and 7 bases from J; bases unmatched to any gene: 6. Germline V CDR1 and CDR2: MGHRA, YSYEKL. This CDR3 has 15 residues. CDR3 loop: CASSQVQGAGNIQYF. For the CDR3, the DNA is TGCGCCAGCAGCCAAGTCCAGGGGGCAGGGAACATTCAGTACTTC.